This T cell receptor (beta chain) emerged from a study of blood T cell repertoires in COVID-19. The method was immunoSEQ multiplex PCR; TCRdb's version includes in-frame clones alone and lacks a portion of them. The data hold about 520,000 clones, with approximately 85% observed a single time. Sequencing input: peripheral blood. The receptor comes from a human donor in a cohort sampled during active COVID-19.

This CDR3 is CASSPVRAGAGELFF. The CDR3 nucleotides read TGCGCCAGCAGCCCCGTGAGAGCGGGAGCCGGGGAGCTGTTTTTT. The genes are TRBV5-1 and TRBJ2-2; 8 bases align to TRBD2. The germline V gene has CDR1 SGHRS and CDR2 YFSETQ. The CDR3 sequence is 15 residues long. The V segment lost 4 bases and the J segment 6 bases; nucleotides outside the gene matches: 8.